Detailed here is one TCR beta chain. Its matching antigen is unknown. This specimen comes from a study of graft-versus-host responses after intestinal transplantation. Overall study context: All recipients were transplanted with multivisceral, liver-intestinal, or isolated intestinal grafts. The recipients all started with anti-thymocyte globulin induction and then took tacrolimus and steroids for about three years.

Study-wide results and limits: Some patients had graft-donor T cell macrochimerism, and their allografts showed high graft-versus-host to host-versus-graft clonal ratios. Early post-transplant HvG declines showed an association with peak circulating GvH clone levels.

The CDR3 has 14 amino acids. V lost 5 bases, J lost 7 bases, and 6 bases stayed unmatched. The germline gives CDR1 MNHNS, CDR2 SASEGT. Libraries were prepared by immunoSEQ multiplex PCR; TCRdb keeps only in-frame clonotypes and omits some of them. The repertoire consists of roughly 80,000 clones, with about 92% occurring once and the leading ten covering roughly 0.72%. The chain is built from TRBV6-1 and TRBJ2-2, with TRBD1 matching over 8 bases. This TCR was sampled from a human patient who received an intestinal transplant, so some T cells may come from the graft donor. Source: PBMCs, taken 98 days after intestinal transplantation. In DNA, the CDR3 is TGTGCCAGCAGTCAGGGGGCATCGGGCGGGGAGCTGTTTTTT. It is translated as CASSQGASGGELFF.